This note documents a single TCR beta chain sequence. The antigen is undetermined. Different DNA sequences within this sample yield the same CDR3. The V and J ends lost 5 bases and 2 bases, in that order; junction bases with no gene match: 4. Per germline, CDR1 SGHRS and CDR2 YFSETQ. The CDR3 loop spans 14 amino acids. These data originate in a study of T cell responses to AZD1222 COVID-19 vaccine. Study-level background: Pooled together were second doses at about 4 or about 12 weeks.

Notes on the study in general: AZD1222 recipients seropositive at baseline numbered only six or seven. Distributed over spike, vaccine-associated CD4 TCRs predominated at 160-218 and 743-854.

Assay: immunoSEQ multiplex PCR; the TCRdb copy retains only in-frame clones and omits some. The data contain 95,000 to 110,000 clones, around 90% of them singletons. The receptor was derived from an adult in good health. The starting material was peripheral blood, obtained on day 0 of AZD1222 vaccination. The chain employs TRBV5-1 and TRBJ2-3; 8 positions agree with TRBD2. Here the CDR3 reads CASSRGGITDTQYF. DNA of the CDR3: TGCGCCAGCAGTCGCGGGGGGATCACAGATACGCAGTATTTT.